These 12 T cell receptor beta chains came from one sample sequenced in a study of T cells in Graves' hyperthyroidism and ophthalmopathy. Regions amplified from RNA transcripts were the TCR beta CDR3 regions. First-round RT-PCR of the TCR CDR3 relied on the HTBI primer set. TCRdb re-derived calls from the multiplex PCR reads in MiXCR, one entry per CDR3 protein. The repertoire holds hundreds of thousands of distinct CDR3 sequences, with 14% as singletons. Sequenced sample: blood. These TCRs come from a woman aged 18-30 years with Graves' hyperthyroidism.

This clonotype appeared many times. This sequence joins TRBV28 and TRBJ2-7, with 9 bases aligning to TRBD1. CDR1 is MDHEN and CDR2 is SYDVKM in the germline V gene. There are 13 residues in the CDR3. V lost 8 bases to trimming and J lost 4 bases; unmatched junction nucleotides: 6. The CDR3 DNA is TGTGCCAGCCTAGGACAGGGGCGGTACGAGCAGTACTTC. Its protein is CASLGQGRYEQYF.

The gene calls are TRBV7-9 and TRBJ1-1; D is ambiguous. Germline V gene data show CDR1 as SEHNR and CDR2 as FQNEAQ (reference sequence). V shed 0 bases and J shed 4 bases, with 6 bases lying between them. This CDR3 contains 13 residues. The DNA of the CDR3 is TGTGCCAGCAGCTTAGCGTTCGGCACTGAAGCTTTCTTT. Translation: CASSLAFGTEAFF.

This clonotype was observed at least ten times. This chain links TRBV11-2 with TRBJ2-2; TRBD2 matches at 7 bases. V trimming: 6 bases; J trimming: 3 bases; junction bases outside the gene matches: 7. CDR1 is SGHAT and CDR2 is FQNNGV in the germline V gene. The CDR3 runs 15 residues. CDR3 sequence reads: CASRTLAADTGELFF. The CDR3 coding sequence is TGTGCCAGCAGAACTCTAGCGGCCGACACCGGGGAGCTGTTTTTT. Full variable domain (missing parts from reference TRBV11-2 and TRBJ2-2): EAGVAQSPRYKIIEKRQSVAFWCNPISGHATLYWYQQILGQGPKLLIQFQNNGVVDDSQLPKDRFSAERLKGVDSTLKIQPAKLEDSAVYLCASRTLAADTGELFFGEGSRLTVL.

This clonotype appeared many times. CDR3 sequence (DNA): TGTGCCAGCAGCCAAGTGGGTGGGGGTTCCTACAATGAGCAGTTCTTC. Translated: CASSQVGGGSYNEQFF. The genes are TRBV3-1 and TRBJ2-1; the D call may be TRBD1 or TRBD2 (5 bases each). The CDR3 runs 16 residues. From germline, CDR1 is LGHDT and CDR2 YNNKEL (reference sequence). With 1 base removed from V and 1 base from J, the gap between germline ends came to 11 bases.

In this sample, this clonotype turned up many times. The chain recombines TRBV7-9 with TRBJ2-3, with a weak D call TRBD1 (6 bases). Trimming took 1 base from V and 2 from J, leaving 16 bases between them. This CDR3 comprises 17 residues. Germline lookup yields CDR1 SEHNR and CDR2 FQNEAQ (reference sequence). The DNA for the CDR3 is TGTGCCAGCAGCTTAGTGCTCGTCCGGGACACCACAGATACGCAGTATTTT. It is translated as CASSLVLVRDTTDTQYF.

The sample holds many counts of this clonotype. The V and J genes are TRBV12-3 or TRBV12-4 and TRBJ1-5; D unclear. The CDR3 consists of 13 residues. Trimming took off 7 bases at V and 6 bases at J, with 13 bases between the two ends. In DNA form, the CDR3 reads TGTGCCAGCACCTACGAGTTGGGTCAGCCCCAGCATTTT. Encoded protein: CASTYELGQPQHF.

This clonotype occurred many times. V and J are TRBV6-1 and TRBJ2-7; perhaps TRBD2 as D (5 bases). The ends were cut back, 1 base at V and 6 bases at J, with 10 bases in the middle. Germline V CDR1 and CDR2: MNHNS, SASEGT. The CDR3 spans 13 residues. The CDR3 DNA reads as TGTGCCAGCAGTGAAGAGGGAGCTGGCGAGCAGTACTTC. This sequence encodes CASSEEGAGEQYF.

This rearrangement joins TRBV29-1 to TRBJ1-3; TRBD1 matches 9 bases. The germline CDR1 and CDR2 sequences are SQVTM and ANQGSEA. J lost 4 bases, V lost 6 bases, and 4 bases had no gene match. This CDR3 has 13 residues. The DNA for the CDR3 is TGCAGCGTGCACGGACAGGGGGGAAACACCATATATTTT. Translation gives CSVHGQGGNTIYF.

The chain carries TRBV12-3 or TRBV12-4 and TRBJ1-4; 9 nucleotides agree with TRBD1. V gave up 6 bases and J gave up 2 bases; unmatched junction bases: 16. CDR3 length: 19 amino acids. The CDR3 protein is CASSKGQGKGSETNEKLFF. CDR3 sequence (DNA): TGTGCCAGCAGCAAGGGACAGGGAAAAGGGAGTGAGACTAATGAAAAACTGTTTTTT.

This clonotype was detected ten times or more. The chain couples TRBV7-2 to TRBJ2-5; no firm D call. Trimming removed 5 bases at V and 12 bases at J, with 13 bases between. Germline assignment: CDR1 SGHTA and CDR2 FQGNSA. This CDR3 has 11 amino acids. Written as DNA, the CDR3 is TGTGCCAGCAGCACCGCTGAAGCAGAGTACTTC. Translation: CASSTAEAEYF.

The chain recombines TRBV27 with TRBJ2-7, with 10 bases that match TRBD2. Germline values: CDR1 MNHEY, CDR2 SMNVEV (reference sequence). This CDR3 comprises 18 residues. J lost 5 bases, V lost 4 bases, and 17 bases had no gene match. The CDR3 reads CASSSTRASGSILHEQYF. The CDR3 DNA follows: TGTGCCAGCAGTTCAACTCGGGCTAGCGGGAGTATCCTGCACGAGCAGTACTTC.

This rearrangement joins TRBV24-1 to TRBJ2-1, with 8 bases that match TRBD1. From germline, CDR1 is KGHDR and CDR2 SFDVKD. J lost 4 bases, V lost 7 bases, and 8 bases had no gene match. The CDR3 totals 15 residues. Here the CDR3 DNA reads TGTGCCACCAGCCCGACAGGGGCCAGATACAATGAGCAGTTCTTC. This translates into CATSPTGARYNEQFF.